This passage covers 23 T cell receptor beta chains from one sample sequenced in a study of vaccination and CD4 T cells after COVID-19. The Oncomine TCR Beta short-read assay generated sequence data from the DNA of cultured CD4+ T cells. Via MiXCR, TCRdb re-called the PCR reads, giving one row per CDR3 protein. Of about 7,100 distinct CDR3 sequences listed, over 65% are singletons. No antigen is known for these receptors. Sample treatment: roughly 10-day PBMC culture with coronavirus spike peptide pools or control peptides (ViraFEST assay). The sample was CD4+ T cells from blood, cultured in vitro. The receptors come from a human donor who had recovered from COVID-19.

On this clonotype: A read error may produce the germline difference seen at one junction end. Here the CDR3 reads CSARDNNEQFF. The CDR3, as DNA: TGCAGTGCTCGAGATAACAATGAGCAGTTCTTC. The chain combines TRBV20-1 with TRBJ2-1; no reliable D call. Germline CDR1 reads DFQATT; CDR2 reads SNEGSKA (reference sequence). The CDR3 runs to 11 residues.

The chain recombines TRBV20-1 with TRBJ2-3, with TRBD2 as a possible D gene (5 bases). V dropped 0 bases and J dropped 3 bases, with 13 bases sitting between them. Germline V lookup: CDR1 DFQATT, CDR2 SNEGSKA (reference sequence). This CDR3 has 15 residues. The chain's CDR3 is CSARDLASLTDTQYF. DNA of the CDR3: TGCAGTGCTAGAGATCTAGCTAGCTTAACAGATACGCAGTATTTT.

This chain uses TRBV24-1 with TRBJ1-1; D possibly corresponds to TRBD1 (5 bases). This CDR3 is 16 amino acids long. The V end was cut by 12 bases, the J end by 3 bases, with 25 bases between. Germline V gene sequence: CDR1 KGHDR, CDR2 SFDVKD. This chain's CDR3 is CALNIRDGANHTEAFF. Written as DNA, the CDR3 is TGTGCCTTAAATATCAGGGACGGGGCGAATCACACTGAAGCTTTCTTT.

This clonotype was seen a few times. The genes are TRBV7-2 and TRBJ1-2; D is unclear. There are 13 residues in the CDR3. From germline, CDR1 is SGHTA and CDR2 FQGNSA. V was trimmed by 1 base and J by 5 bases, leaving 8 bases between them. The CDR3 DNA sequence: TGTGCCAGCAGCTTAGAACGATTTTATGGCTACACCTTC. This encodes CASSLERFYGYTF.

The chain couples TRBV6-5 to TRBJ1-5; D gene uncertain. The germline V gene encodes CDR1 MNHEY and CDR2 SVGAGI. V lost 2 bases, J lost 3 bases, and 8 bases lay in between. The CDR3 contains 14 residues. CDR3 nucleotide sequence: TGTGCCAGCAGTTACGGCAGTAACAATCAGCCCCAGCATTTT. It encodes CASSYGSNNQPQHF.

V and J are TRBV7-2 and TRBJ1-1; possibly TRBD1 for D (5 bases). The CDR3 length is 14 residues. Trimming removed 3 bases from V and 3 bases from J, with 11 bases in between. Germline-derived CDR1 and CDR2 are SGHTA and FQGNSA. The CDR3 DNA sequence: TGTGCCAGCAGCTTCGTATCAGGGTACACTGAAGCTTTCTTT. Protein sequence: CASSFVSGYTEAFF. The variable domain in full, with the rest retrieved from reference TRBV7-2 and TRBJ1-1, is GAGVSQSPSNKVTEKGKDVELRCDPISGHTALYWYRQSLGQGLEFLIYFQGNSAPDKSGLPSDRFSAERTGGSVSTLTIQRTQQEDSAVYLCASSFVSGYTEAFFGQGTRLTVV.

This clonotype came up a few times. The chain is built from TRBV15 and TRBJ2-2; either TRBD1 or TRBD2 may supply D (6 bases each). This CDR3 contains 15 residues. Germline loops: CDR1 LNHNV, CDR2 YYDKDF (reference sequence). The V gene lost 1 base and the J gene lost 6 bases, with 12 bases spanning the gap. The CDR3: CATSRVQGGPGELFF. DNA of the CDR3: TGTGCCACCAGCAGAGTACAGGGAGGTCCCGGGGAGCTGTTTTTT.

V and J are TRBV20-1 and TRBJ1-6; D not resolved. The germline gives CDR1 DFQATT, CDR2 SNEGSKA (reference sequence). The V gene lost 3 bases and the J gene lost 2 bases, with 11 bases spanning the gap. The CDR3 runs to 15 residues. CDR3 in amino acids: CSASFRGPYNSPLHF. In DNA, the CDR3 is TGCAGTGCTAGTTTCCGGGGTCCCTATAATTCACCCCTCCACTTT.

The chain carries TRBV5-1 and TRBJ2-3; D is undetermined. Trimming removed 0 bases from V and 5 bases from J, with 10 bases in between. This CDR3 spans 14 amino acids. Germline-derived CDR1 and CDR2 are SGHRS and YFSETQ. The CDR3 coding sequence is TGCGCCAGCAGCTTGGGGAGCTTGGAAGATACGCAGTATTTT. It yields the protein CASSLGSLEDTQYF.

The gene calls are TRBV6-1 and TRBJ1-5; the D gene is possibly TRBD1 (6 bases). The CDR3 extends over 15 amino acids. Germline V lookup: CDR1 MNHNS, CDR2 SASEGT. V shed 1 base and J shed 6 bases, with 13 bases lying between them. Here the CDR3 DNA reads TGTGCCAGCAGTGAAGTAGACAGGATGGGTCAGCCCCAGCATTTT. This codes for CASSEVDRMGQPQHF.

This clonotype was seen a few times. J is TRBJ2-5 and V is TRBV2; 13 bases map to TRBD2. Trimming at V came to 6 bases and at J to 3 bases, leaving 4 bases not matched to a gene. From germline, CDR1 is SNHLY and CDR2 FYNNEI. The CDR3 is made up of 15 amino acids. In DNA form, the CDR3 reads TGTGCCAGCAGCAGGACTAGCGGGAGAGAAGAGACCCAGTACTTC. Translating it yields CASSRTSGREETQYF. The entire variable domain, with the rest obtained from reference TRBV2 and TRBJ2-5, is as follows: EPEVTQTPSHQVTQMGQEVILRCVPISNHLYFYWYRQILGQKVEFLVSFYNNEISEKSEIFDDQFSVERPDGSNFTLKIRSTKLEDSAMYFCASSRTSGREETQYFGPGTRLLVL.

V and J are TRBV7-3 and TRBJ2-3, with D perhaps matching TRBD2 (5 bases). This CDR3 is 13 amino acids long. V lost 1 base to trimming and J lost 4 bases, with 6 bases between them. The V gene's germline CDR1 is SGHTA and CDR2 FQGTGA. The CDR3 here is CASSLIGADTQYF. In DNA, the CDR3 is TGTGCCAGCAGCTTAATCGGGGCAGATACGCAGTATTTT.

The rearrangement joins TRBV7-3 to TRBJ2-1; tentatively, D is TRBD2 (6 bases). This CDR3 spans 13 amino acids. V shed 5 bases and J shed 8 bases, with 13 bases lying between them. Germline V gene sequence: CDR1 SGHTA, CDR2 FQGTGA. Written as DNA, the CDR3 is TGTGCCAGCAGCCCACCCGGGAGTTATGAGCAGTTCTTC. It encodes CASSPPGSYEQFF.

The V call is TRBV24-1, the J call TRBJ2-5, with 15 bases that match TRBD2. Germline CDR1 KGHDR, CDR2 SFDVKD. J gave up 1 base and V 4 bases, and 12 bases lay outside the gene matches. The CDR3 consists of 20 residues. CDR3 in DNA: TGTGCCACCAGTGACCCGACCCCCGGGACTAGCGGGAGGATCCAAGAGACCCAGTACTTC. It encodes CATSDPTPGTSGRIQETQYF.

This clonotype has a handful of counts. The V gene is TRBV27, the J gene TRBJ2-5, with 7 positions matching TRBD2. Germline CDR1 MNHEY, CDR2 SMNVEV (reference sequence). This CDR3 has 15 residues. Germline trimming cut 4 bases from V and 5 bases from J; bases unmatched to any gene: 10. The CDR3 loop is CASSSSAGRGETQYF. Written as DNA, the CDR3 is TGTGCCAGCAGTTCCTCGGCGGGGAGGGGCGAGACCCAGTACTTC.

V and J are TRBV15 and TRBJ1-2; tentatively, D is TRBD1 (5 bases). The CDR3 extends over 13 amino acids. Trimming took 5 bases from V and 1 from J, leaving 8 bases between them. Germline CDR1 reads LNHNV; CDR2 reads YYDKDF (reference sequence). CDR3 nucleotide sequence: TGTGCCACCAGCGCGGGACTTAACTATGGCTACACCTTC. It codes for CATSAGLNYGYTF.

This clonotype was recorded only once. The V gene is TRBV10-2, the J gene TRBJ1-2, with D hard to call. This CDR3 spans 13 amino acids. Germline CDR1 WSHSY, CDR2 SAAADI. V lost 4 bases to trimming and J lost 8 bases, with 14 bases between them. This CDR3 reads CASSGFGVQGYTF. Here the CDR3 DNA reads TGCGCCAGCAGTGGGTTTGGGGTGCAGGGCTACACCTTC.

The CDR3 nucleotides are TGTGCCAGCAGCTCTGGACAGTACGGGACCCAGTACTTC. This codes for CASSSGQYGTQYF. The chain joins TRBV7-9 to TRBJ2-5, with D perhaps TRBD1 (6 bases). This CDR3 comprises 13 residues. V was shortened by 4 bases and J by 7 bases, with 13 bases between the two germline ends. Germline CDR1 is SEHNR and CDR2 is FQNEAQ (reference sequence).

The V call is TRBV7-6, the J call TRBJ2-3; maybe TRBD1 (5 bases). The CDR3 has 15 amino acids. V dropped 1 base and J dropped 6 bases, with 14 bases sitting between them. CDR1 is SGHVS, CDR2 FNYEAQ, per germline. CDR3 sequence (DNA): TGTGCCAGCAGCTTAGGTCCCAGGGTGGGCGATACGCAGTATTTT. Translated: CASSLGPRVGDTQYF.

The gene calls are TRBV7-3 and TRBJ1-1, with TRBD1 as a possible D gene (5 bases). The CDR3 spans 14 residues. V was trimmed by 5 bases and J by 0 bases, leaving 10 bases between them. The germline V gene has CDR1 SGHTA and CDR2 FQGTGA. For the CDR3, the DNA is TGTGCCAGCAGCCCCGGGGGGATGAACACTGAAGCTTTCTTT. This sequence encodes CASSPGGMNTEAFF.

The chain carries TRBV4-2 and TRBJ2-1; D possibly uses TRBD1 or TRBD2 (6 bases each). V lost 4 bases, J lost 8 bases, and 21 bases lay in between. The CDR3 length is 16 residues. Germline V gene data show CDR1 as LGHNA and CDR2 as YNFKEQ. CDR3 sequence: CASSRGRGSGGYEQFF. The CDR3 DNA reads TGTGCCAGCAGCCGGGGGCGGGGTTCCGGGGGCTATGAGCAGTTCTTC.

V gene TRBV6-1 combines with J gene TRBJ1-1; a weak D match, TRBD1 (5 bases). Trimming left V 7 bases short and J 1 base short, with 10 bases between. This CDR3 region has 13 residues. The V gene's germline CDR1 is MNHNS and CDR2 SASEGT. The CDR3 region is CASNGQGNTEAFF. In DNA form, the CDR3 reads TGTGCCAGCAACGGCCAGGGGAACACTGAAGCTTTCTTT.

The chain uses TRBV6-1 and TRBJ2-1, with TRBD2 matching 12 bases. Germline values: CDR1 MNHNS, CDR2 SASEGT. Losses at the gene ends were 10 bases for V and 0 bases for J; bases not matched to a gene: 13. The CDR3 runs to 18 residues. The CDR3 is CAIRASGGGPSSYNEQFF. The CDR3 DNA sequence: TGTGCCATCAGGGCTAGCGGGGGGGGACCTAGCTCCTACAATGAGCAGTTCTTC.